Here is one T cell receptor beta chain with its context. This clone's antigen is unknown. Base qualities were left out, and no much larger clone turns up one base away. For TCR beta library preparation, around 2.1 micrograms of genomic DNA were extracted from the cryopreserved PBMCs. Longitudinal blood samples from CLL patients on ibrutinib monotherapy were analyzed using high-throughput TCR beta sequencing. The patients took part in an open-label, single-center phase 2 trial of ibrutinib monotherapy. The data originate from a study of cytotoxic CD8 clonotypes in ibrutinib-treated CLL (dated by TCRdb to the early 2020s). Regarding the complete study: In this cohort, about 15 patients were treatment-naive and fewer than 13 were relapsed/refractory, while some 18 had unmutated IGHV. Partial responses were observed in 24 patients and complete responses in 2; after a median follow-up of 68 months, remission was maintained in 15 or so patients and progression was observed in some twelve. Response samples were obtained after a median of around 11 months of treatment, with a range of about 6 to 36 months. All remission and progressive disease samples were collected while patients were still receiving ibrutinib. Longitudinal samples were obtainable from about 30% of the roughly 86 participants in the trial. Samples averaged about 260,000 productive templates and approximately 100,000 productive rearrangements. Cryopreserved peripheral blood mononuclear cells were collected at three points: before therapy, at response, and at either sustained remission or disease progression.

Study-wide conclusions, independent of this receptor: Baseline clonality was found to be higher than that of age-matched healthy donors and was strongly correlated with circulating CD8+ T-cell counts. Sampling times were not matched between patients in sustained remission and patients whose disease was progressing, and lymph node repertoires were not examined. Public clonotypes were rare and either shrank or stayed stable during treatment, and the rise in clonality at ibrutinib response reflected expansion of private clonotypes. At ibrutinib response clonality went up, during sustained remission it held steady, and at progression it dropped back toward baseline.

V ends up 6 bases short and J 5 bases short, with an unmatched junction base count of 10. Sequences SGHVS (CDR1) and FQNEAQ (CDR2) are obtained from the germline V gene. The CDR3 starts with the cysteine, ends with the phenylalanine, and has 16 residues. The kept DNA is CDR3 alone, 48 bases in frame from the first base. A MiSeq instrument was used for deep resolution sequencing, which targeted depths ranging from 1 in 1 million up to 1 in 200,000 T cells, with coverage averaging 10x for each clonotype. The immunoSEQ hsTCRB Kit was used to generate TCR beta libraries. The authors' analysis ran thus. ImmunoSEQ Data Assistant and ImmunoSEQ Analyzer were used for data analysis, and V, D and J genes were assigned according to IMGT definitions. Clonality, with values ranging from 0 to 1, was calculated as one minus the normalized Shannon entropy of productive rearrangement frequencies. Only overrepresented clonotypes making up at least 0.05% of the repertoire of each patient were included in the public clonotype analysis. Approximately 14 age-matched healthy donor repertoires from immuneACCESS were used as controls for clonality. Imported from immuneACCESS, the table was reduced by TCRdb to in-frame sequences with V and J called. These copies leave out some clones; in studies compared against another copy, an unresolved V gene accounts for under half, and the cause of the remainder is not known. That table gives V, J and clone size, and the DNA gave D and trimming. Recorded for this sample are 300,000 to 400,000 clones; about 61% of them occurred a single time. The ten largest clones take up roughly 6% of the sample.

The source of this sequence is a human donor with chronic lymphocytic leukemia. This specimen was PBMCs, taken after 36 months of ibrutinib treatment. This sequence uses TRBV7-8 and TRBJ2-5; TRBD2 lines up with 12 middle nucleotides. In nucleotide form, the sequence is TGTGCCAGCAGGAAACTAGCGGGGGGTCTGGCGGAGACCCAGTACTTC. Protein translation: CASRKLAGGLAETQYF.